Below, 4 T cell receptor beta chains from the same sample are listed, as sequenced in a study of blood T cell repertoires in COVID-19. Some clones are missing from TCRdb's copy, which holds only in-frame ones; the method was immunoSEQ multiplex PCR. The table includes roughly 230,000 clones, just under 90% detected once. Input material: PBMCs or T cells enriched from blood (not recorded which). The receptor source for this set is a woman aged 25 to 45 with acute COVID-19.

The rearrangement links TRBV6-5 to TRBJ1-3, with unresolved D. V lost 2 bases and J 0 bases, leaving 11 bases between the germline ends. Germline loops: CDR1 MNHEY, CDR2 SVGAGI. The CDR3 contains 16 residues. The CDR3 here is CASSYRRGSSGNTIYF. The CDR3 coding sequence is TGTGCCAGCAGTTACAGGAGAGGCAGCTCTGGAAACACCATATATTTT.

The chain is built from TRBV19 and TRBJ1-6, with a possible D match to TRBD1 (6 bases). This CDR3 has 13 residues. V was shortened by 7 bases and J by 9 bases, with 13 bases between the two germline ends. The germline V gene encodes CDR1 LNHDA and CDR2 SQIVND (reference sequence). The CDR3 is CASTNRGISPLHF. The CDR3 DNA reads TGTGCCAGTACCAATAGGGGGATTTCACCCCTCCACTTT.

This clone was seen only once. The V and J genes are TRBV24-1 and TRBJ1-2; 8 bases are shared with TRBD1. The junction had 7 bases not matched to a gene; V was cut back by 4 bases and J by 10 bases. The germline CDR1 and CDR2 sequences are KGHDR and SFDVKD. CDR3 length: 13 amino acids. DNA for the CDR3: TGTGCCACCAGTGACGAACCGACAGGGGCCTACACCTTC. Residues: CATSDEPTGAYTF.

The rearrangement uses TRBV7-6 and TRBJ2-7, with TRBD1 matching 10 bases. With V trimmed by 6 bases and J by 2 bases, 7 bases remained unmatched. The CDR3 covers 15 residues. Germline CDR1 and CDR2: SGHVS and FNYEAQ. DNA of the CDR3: TGTGCCAGCAGTCAGACAGGGGGCCTTCCCTACGAGCAGTACTTC. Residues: CASSQTGGLPYEQYF.